Presented here are 5 T cell receptor beta chains from one specimen sequenced in a study of cytomegalovirus exposure and HLA in healthy donors. TCRdb keeps only in-frame clones here, not all; method: immunoSEQ multiplex PCR. This table has around 300,000 clones, roughly 90% appearing once. Sequenced input: PBMCs. These receptors were collected from a man younger than 45 in good health and CMV-seronegative.

This chain links TRBV9 with TRBJ2-6, with a weak D call TRBD1 (6 bases). The germline CDR1 and CDR2 sequences are SGDLS and YYNGEE. The V and J ends lost 3 bases and 4 bases respectively, with 11 bases between them. The CDR3 totals 15 residues. The CDR3 reads CASSGTGRGANVLTF. The CDR3, as DNA: TGTGCCAGCAGCGGTACAGGGCGCGGGGCCAACGTCCTGACTTTC.

This clone was seen only once. Other DNA variants within this sample encode the same CDR3. The gene calls are TRBV18 and TRBJ1-5; 9 bases are shared with TRBD1. The germline gives CDR1 KGHSH, CDR2 LQKENI. V was pared by 2 bases and J by 4 bases, with 0 bases of the junction left unmatched. The CDR3 extends over 14 amino acids. Written as DNA, the CDR3 is TGTGCCAGCTCACCAGACAGGGGGAATCAGCCCCAGCATTTT. It specifies CASSPDRGNQPQHF.

This chain links TRBV11-2 with TRBJ2-3; D call uncertain. Deletions cut 0 bases from V and 4 bases from J, with 8 bases between. Germline CDR1 and CDR2: SGHAT and FQNNGV. CDR3 length: 14 residues. The CDR3 here is CASSLDVISDTQYF. The CDR3 nucleotides read TGTGCCAGCAGCTTAGACGTTATCTCAGATACGCAGTATTTT. The entire variable domain, with the rest obtained from reference TRBV11-2 and TRBJ2-3, is as follows: EAGVAQSPRYKIIEKRQSVAFWCNPISGHATLYWYQQILGQGPKLLIQFQNNGVVDDSQLPKDRFSAERLKGVDSTLKIQPAKLEDSAVYLCASSLDVISDTQYFGPGTRLTVL.

This chain links TRBV2 with TRBJ2-1; the match to TRBD1 covers 8 bases. Per the germline V gene, CDR1 is SNHLY and CDR2 is FYNNEI. J lost 5 bases, V lost 6 bases, and 12 bases had no gene match. This CDR3 comprises 16 residues. CDR3 coding DNA: TGTGCCAGCAGCACGGCCAGGGGGCGGGTGGACAATGAGCAGTTCTTC. Translation: CASSTARGRVDNEQFF.

CDR3 DNA: TGTGCCAGCAGTTGGACAGGGGGCTCCAATTCACCCCTCCACTTT. Encoded protein: CASSWTGGSNSPLHF. The chain is built from TRBV6-5 and TRBJ1-6; the match to TRBD1 covers 11 bases. This CDR3 is 15 amino acids long. J gave up 7 bases and V 4 bases, and 3 bases lay outside the gene matches. In germline, CDR1 is MNHEY, CDR2 SVGAGI.